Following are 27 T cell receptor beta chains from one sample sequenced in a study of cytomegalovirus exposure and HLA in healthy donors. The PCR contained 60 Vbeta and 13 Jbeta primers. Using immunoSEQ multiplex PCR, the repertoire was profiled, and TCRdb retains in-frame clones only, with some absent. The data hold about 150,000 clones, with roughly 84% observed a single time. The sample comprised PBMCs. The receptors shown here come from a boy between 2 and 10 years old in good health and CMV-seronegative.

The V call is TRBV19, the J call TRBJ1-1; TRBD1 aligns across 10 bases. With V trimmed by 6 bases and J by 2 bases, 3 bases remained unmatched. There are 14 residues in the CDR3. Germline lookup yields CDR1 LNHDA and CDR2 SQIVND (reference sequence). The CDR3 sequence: CASRRDRGNTEAFF. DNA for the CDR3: TGTGCCAGTAGAAGGGACAGGGGAAACACTGAAGCTTTCTTT.

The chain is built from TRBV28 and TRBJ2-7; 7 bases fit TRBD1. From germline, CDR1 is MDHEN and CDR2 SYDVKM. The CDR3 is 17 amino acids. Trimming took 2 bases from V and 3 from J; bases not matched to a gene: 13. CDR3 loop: CASSLGLRDSIYYEQYF. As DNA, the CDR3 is TGTGCCAGCAGTTTAGGGCTGAGGGACAGCATATACTACGAGCAGTACTTC.

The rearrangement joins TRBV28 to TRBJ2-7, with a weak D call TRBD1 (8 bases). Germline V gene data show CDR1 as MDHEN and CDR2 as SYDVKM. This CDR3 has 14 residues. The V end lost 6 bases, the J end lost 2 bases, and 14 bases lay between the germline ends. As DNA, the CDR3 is TGTGCCAGCAGAACAGGGGGGGTAGCCTACGAGCAGTACTTC. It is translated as CASRTGGVAYEQYF.

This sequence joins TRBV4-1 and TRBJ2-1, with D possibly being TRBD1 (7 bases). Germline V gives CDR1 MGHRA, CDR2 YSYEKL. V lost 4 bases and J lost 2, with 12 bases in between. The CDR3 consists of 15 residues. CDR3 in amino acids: CASSPAGTAYNEQFF. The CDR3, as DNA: TGCGCCAGCAGCCCTGCGGGGACAGCCTACAATGAGCAGTTCTTC.

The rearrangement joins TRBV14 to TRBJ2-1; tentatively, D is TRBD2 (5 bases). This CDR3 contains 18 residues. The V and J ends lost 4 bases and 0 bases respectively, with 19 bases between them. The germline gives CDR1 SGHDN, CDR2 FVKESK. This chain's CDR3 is CASSPLSGGTSSYNEQFF. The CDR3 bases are TGTGCCAGCAGCCCCCTTTCTGGCGGCACTAGCTCCTACAATGAGCAGTTCTTC.

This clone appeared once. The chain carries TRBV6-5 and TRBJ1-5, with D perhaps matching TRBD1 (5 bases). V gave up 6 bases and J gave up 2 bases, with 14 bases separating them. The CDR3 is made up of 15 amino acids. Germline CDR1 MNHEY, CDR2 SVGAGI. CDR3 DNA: TGTGCCAGCAGCCCATCAGGAGGGGGCAATCAGCCCCAGCATTTT. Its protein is CASSPSGGGNQPQHF.

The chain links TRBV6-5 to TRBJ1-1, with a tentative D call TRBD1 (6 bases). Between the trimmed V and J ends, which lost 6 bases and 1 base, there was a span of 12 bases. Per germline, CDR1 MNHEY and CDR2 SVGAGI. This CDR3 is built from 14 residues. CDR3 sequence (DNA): TGTGCCAGCAGCCCCAGGGGCCAGAACACTGAAGCTTTCTTT. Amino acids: CASSPRGQNTEAFF.

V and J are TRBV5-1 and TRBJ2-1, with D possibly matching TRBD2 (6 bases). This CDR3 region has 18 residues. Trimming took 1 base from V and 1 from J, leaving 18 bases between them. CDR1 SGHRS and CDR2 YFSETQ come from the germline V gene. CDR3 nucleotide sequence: TGCGCCAGCAGCTTGCCCAGCAAGGGGCGGGGATCCTACAATGAGCAGTTCTTC. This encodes CASSLPSKGRGSYNEQFF.

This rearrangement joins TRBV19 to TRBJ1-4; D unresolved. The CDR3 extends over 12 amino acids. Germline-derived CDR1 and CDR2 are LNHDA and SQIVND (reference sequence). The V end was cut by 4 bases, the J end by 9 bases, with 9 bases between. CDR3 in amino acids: CASSTRSQKLFF. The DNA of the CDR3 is TGTGCCAGTAGTACCCGGTCCCAAAAACTGTTTTTT. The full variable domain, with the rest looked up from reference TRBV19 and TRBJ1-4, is DGGITQSPKYLFRKEGQNVTLSCEQNLNHDAMYWYRQDPGQGLRLIYYSQIVNDFQKGDIAEGYSVSREKKESFPLTVTSAQKNPTAFYLCASSTRSQKLFFGSGTQLSVL.

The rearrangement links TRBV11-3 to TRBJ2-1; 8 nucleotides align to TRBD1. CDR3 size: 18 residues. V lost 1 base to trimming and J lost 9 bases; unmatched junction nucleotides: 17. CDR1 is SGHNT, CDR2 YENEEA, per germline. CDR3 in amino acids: CASSLGQGAEGVTGEQFF. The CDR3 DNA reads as TGTGCCAGCAGCTTAGGGCAGGGGGCTGAGGGTGTAACAGGTGAGCAGTTCTTC.

Here the CDR3 DNA reads TGTGCCAGCCTATACACAGATACGCAGTATTTT. It codes for CASLYTDTQYF. The chain recombines TRBV28 with TRBJ2-3; D remains ambiguous. CDR1 is MDHEN and CDR2 is SYDVKM in the germline V gene. V dropped 8 bases and J dropped 2 bases, with 5 bases sitting between them. The CDR3 contains 11 residues.

In DNA form, the CDR3 reads TGTGCCAGCAGGTCTTCTGGGGGGGAGGGCCCCACCTACGAGCAGTACTTC. Its translation is CASRSSGGEGPTYEQYF. V usage is TRBV2 and J usage is TRBJ2-7, with 7 bases lining up with TRBD2. After removal of 6 bases from V and 2 bases from J, the junction contained 16 bases not matched to a gene. Germline-derived CDR1 and CDR2 are SNHLY and FYNNEI. This CDR3 contains 17 residues.

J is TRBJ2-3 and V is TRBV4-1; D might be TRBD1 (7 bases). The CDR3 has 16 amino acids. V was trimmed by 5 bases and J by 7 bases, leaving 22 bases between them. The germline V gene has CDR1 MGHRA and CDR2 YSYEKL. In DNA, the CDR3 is TGCGCCAGCAGCAATCCCAAGCAGGGGGGAACTAATACGCAGTATTTT. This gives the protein CASSNPKQGGTNTQYF.

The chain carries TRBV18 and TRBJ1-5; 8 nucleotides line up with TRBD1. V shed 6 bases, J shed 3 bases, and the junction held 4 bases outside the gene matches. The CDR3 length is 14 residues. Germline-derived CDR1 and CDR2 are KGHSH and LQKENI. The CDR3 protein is CASSSTGANQPQHF. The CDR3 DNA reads TGTGCCAGCTCGTCGACAGGGGCCAATCAGCCCCAGCATTTT.

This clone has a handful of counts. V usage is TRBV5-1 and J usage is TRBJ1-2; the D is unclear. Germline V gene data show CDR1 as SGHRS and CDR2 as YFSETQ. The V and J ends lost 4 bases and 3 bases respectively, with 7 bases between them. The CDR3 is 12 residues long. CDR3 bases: TGCGCCAGCAGCACCGGGGACTATGGCTACACCTTC. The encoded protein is CASSTGDYGYTF.

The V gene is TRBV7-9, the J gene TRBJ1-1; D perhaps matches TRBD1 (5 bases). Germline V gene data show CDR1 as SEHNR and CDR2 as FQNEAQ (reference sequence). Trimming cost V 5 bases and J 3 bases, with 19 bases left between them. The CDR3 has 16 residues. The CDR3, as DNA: TGTGCCAGCAGCACTAAAGCACGGGGCGGGGACACTGAAGCTTTCTTT. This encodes CASSTKARGGDTEAFF.

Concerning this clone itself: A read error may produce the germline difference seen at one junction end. The CDR3 DNA reads TGTGCTAGCAGCGCCGGACTAGCGGGAGCCACCGGGGAGCTGTTTTTT. Translated: CASSAGLAGATGELFF. The V call is TRBV7-7, the J call TRBJ2-2; 13 nucleotides line up with TRBD2. This CDR3 contains 16 residues. Looked up from germline, CDR1 is SSHAT and CDR2 is FNYEAQ (reference sequence).

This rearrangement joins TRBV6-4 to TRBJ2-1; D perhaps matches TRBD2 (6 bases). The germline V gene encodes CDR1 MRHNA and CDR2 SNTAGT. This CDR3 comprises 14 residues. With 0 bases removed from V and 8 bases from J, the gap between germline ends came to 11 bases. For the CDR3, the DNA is TGTGCCAGCAGTGACTCGAGACGCGGGGATGAGCAGTTCTTC. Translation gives CASSDSRRGDEQFF.

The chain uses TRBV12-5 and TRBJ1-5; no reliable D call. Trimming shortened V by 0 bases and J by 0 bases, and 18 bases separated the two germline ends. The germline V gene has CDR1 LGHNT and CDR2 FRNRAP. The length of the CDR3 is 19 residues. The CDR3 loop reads CASGLVRGLVLYSNQPQHF. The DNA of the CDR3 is TGTGCTAGTGGTTTGGTACGCGGTCTAGTTCTCTATAGCAATCAGCCCCAGCATTTT. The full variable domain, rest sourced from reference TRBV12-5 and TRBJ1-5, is DARVTQTPRHKVTEMGQEVTMRCQPILGHNTVFWYRQTMMQGLELLAYFRNRAPLDDSGMPKDRFSAEMPDATLATLKIQPSEPRDSAVYFCASGLVRGLVLYSNQPQHFGDGTRLSIL.

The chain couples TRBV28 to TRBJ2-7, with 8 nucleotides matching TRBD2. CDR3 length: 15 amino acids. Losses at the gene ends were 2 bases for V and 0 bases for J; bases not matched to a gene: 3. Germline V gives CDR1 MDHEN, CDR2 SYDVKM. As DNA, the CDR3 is TGTGCCAGCAGTTTAGCGGGGGGCTTCTCCTACGAGCAGTACTTC. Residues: CASSLAGGFSYEQYF.

Here the CDR3 reads CASSQGLAGVIEQFF. The DNA of the CDR3 is TGTGCCAGCTCACAGGGACTAGCGGGAGTTATTGAGCAGTTCTTC. V is TRBV18 and J is TRBJ2-1, with 14 bases lining up with TRBD2. CDR1 and CDR2 (germline): KGHSH, LQKENI. V lost 4 bases to trimming and J lost 9 bases; unmatched junction nucleotides: 5. There are 15 residues in the CDR3.

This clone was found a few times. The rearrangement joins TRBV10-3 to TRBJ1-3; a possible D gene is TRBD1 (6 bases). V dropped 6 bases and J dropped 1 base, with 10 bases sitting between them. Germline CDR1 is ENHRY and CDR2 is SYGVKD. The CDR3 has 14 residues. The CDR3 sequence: CAIRVQGSGNTIYF. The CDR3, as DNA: TGTGCCATCAGAGTACAGGGTTCTGGAAACACCATATATTTT.

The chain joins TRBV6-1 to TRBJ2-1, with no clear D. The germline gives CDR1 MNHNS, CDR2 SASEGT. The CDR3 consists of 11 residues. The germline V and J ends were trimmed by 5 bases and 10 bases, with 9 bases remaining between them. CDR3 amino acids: CASSRTKEQFF. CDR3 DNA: TGTGCCAGCAGTCGAACTAAAGAGCAGTTCTTC.

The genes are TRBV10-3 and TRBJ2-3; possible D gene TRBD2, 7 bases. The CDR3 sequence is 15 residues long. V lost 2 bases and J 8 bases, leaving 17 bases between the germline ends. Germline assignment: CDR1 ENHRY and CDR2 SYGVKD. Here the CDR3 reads CAISEGLRGLGTQYF. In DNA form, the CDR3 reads TGTGCCATCAGTGAGGGTTTGCGGGGGCTCGGTACGCAGTATTTT.

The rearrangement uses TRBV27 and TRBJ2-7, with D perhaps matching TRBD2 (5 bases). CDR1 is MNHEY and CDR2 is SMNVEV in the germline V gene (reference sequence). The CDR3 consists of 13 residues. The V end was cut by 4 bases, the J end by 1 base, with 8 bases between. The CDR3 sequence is CASSSLASYEQYF. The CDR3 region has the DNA TGTGCCAGCAGTTCCCTAGCATCCTACGAGCAGTACTTC.

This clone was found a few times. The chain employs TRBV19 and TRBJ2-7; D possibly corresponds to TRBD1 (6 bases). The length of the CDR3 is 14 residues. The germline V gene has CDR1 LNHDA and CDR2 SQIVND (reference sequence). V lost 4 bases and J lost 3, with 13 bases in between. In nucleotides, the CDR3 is TGTGCCAGTAGTACACAGGGCGGCCTCTACGAGCAGTACTTC. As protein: CASSTQGGLYEQYF.

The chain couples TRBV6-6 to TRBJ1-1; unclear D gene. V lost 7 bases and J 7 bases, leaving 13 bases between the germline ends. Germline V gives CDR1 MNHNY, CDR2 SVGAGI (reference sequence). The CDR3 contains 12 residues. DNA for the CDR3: TGTGCCAGCACCGGACTGTATGATGAAGCTTTCTTT. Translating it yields CASTGLYDEAFF.